This is a list of T cell receptor beta chains from one sample in a study of T cells in Graves' hyperthyroidism and ophthalmopathy. TCRdb independently ran MiXCR on the multiplex PCR reads; one entry per CDR3 protein. The sample consists of 480,000 or so distinct CDR3 sequences, approximately 14% of them appearing once. Sequencing was done on a sample of blood. These receptors originate from a woman aged 18-29 years with Graves' hyperthyroidism. Each CDR3 is given with its conserved first and last residue. The order of the fields is CDR3 DNA, CDR3 protein, V gene, J gene, D gene, clone size. A D gene is named only where the DNA matches it firmly. Rows may omit the clone size; those that give it use once, few, many or a size class.

TGTGCCAGCTCACCCTACTTGGAGGCAACTAATGAAAAACTGTTTTTT	CASSPYLEATNEKLFF	TRBV18	TRBJ1-4	-	many
TGCAGTGCTAGAGACCTTAAAGGGACAGGGGAGGGCTACACCTTC	CSARDLKGTGEGYTF	TRBV20-1	TRBJ1-2	TRBD1	-
TGTGCCAGCAGTTTAAACCTAGCGGGAGGAGAGACCCAGTACTTC	CASSLNLAGGETQYF	TRBV12-3/TRBV12-4	TRBJ2-5	TRBD2	-
TGTGCCAGCAGTGAAAACGGCGGATACTATGGCTACACCTTC	CASSENGGYYGYTF	TRBV25-1	TRBJ1-2	-	many
TGTGCCAGTAGTAGATCAGGGGAGAATTCACCCCTCCACTTT	CASSRSGENSPLHF	TRBV19	TRBJ1-6	-	-
TGTGCCAGCACTCCCGGGACAGGTGACTCTGGGGCCAACGTCCTGACTTTC	CASTPGTGDSGANVLTF	TRBV12-3/TRBV12-4	TRBJ2-6	TRBD1	many
TGTGCCACCAGTGACACTAGCGGGAGGGCCGATGAGCAGTTCTTC	CATSDTSGRADEQFF	TRBV24-1	TRBJ2-1	TRBD2	-
TGTGCCAGCAGCTCGGGGTGGGGCTTCACCTTC	CASSSGWGFTF	TRBV5-4	TRBJ1-2	-	-
TGTGCCAGCGGCGTAGAGGGCGGGAGGGGCAATGAGCAGTTCTTC	CASGVEGGRGNEQFF	TRBV9	TRBJ2-1	TRBD2	few
TGCAGTGCTAGAGAGCCTAGCGGGAGGGATACGCAGTATTTT	CSAREPSGRDTQYF	TRBV20-1	TRBJ2-3	TRBD2	-
TGTGCCAGCGTTGCGACAGAAGGAGATACGCAGTATTTT	CASVATEGDTQYF	TRBV2	TRBJ2-3	-	many
TGCAGTGCTAGAGACCCCGGTAATGAAAAACTGTTTTTT	CSARDPGNEKLFF	TRBV20-1	TRBJ1-4	-	few
TGTGCCAGCAGTGAAGCGCGGGAGGCAGGGGGCTACACCTTC	CASSEAREAGGYTF	TRBV6-1	TRBJ1-2	-	few
TGTGCCAGCAGCTCCAGGGTGGGCGCTGAAGCTTTCTTT	CASSSRVGAEAFF	TRBV6-5	TRBJ1-1	-	many
TGTGCCAGCAGGGGACAGGGTGCTGAAGCTTTCTTT	CASRGQGAEAFF	TRBV9	TRBJ1-1	TRBD1	many
TGTGCCAGCAGCCCGGCCCACAATGAGCAGTTCTTC	CASSPAHNEQFF	TRBV2	TRBJ2-1	-	many
TGTGCCAGCAGCTTGAGCGGGAACCAAGAGACCCAGTACTTC	CASSLSGNQETQYF	TRBV7-9	TRBJ2-5	TRBD2	many
TGTGCCTGGAGTGTACGGGACAGGTGGTTATATGGCTACACCTTC	CAWSVRDRWLYGYTF	TRBV30	TRBJ1-2	TRBD1	many
TGTGCCAGCAGCTCCCTTGACCCATCTCTCGGGACTGAAGCTTTCTTT	CASSSLDPSLGTEAFF	TRBV6-2/TRBV6-3	TRBJ1-1	-	many
TGTGCCATCAGGGGCCTGACAGGGCTCACTGGAAACACCATATATTTT	CAIRGLTGLTGNTIYF	TRBV10-3	TRBJ1-3	TRBD1	-
TGTGCCAGCAGTTTATCGAACGGTTGGGAGCAGTTCTTC	CASSLSNGWEQFF	TRBV27	TRBJ2-1	-	many
TGTGCCAGTAGTATCGACAGGGTTCGCTACACCTTC	CASSIDRVRYTF	TRBV19	TRBJ1-2	TRBD1	-
TGCGCCAGCGGACTACAGGGGAACACTGAAGCTTTCTTT	CASGLQGNTEAFF	TRBV5-1	TRBJ1-1	-	-
TGTGCCAGCAGGCAAGGGGTGGCTGAAGCTTTCTTT	CASRQGVAEAFF	TRBV2	TRBJ1-1	-	-
TGTGCCACCAGTCCGGAGCCCGGGAGACGCAATGAGCAGTTCTTC	CATSPEPGRRNEQFF	TRBV15	TRBJ2-1	-	many
TGCGCCAGCAGTGGTCGGCGCGGACCCGGAGAGACCCAGTACTTC	CASSGRRGPGETQYF	TRBV10-1	TRBJ2-5	-	many
TGTGCCAGCAGCGTAGGGGCAGGGCTAAATGAAAAACTGTTTTTT	CASSVGAGLNEKLFF	TRBV9	TRBJ1-4	-	-
TGTGCCAGCAGCAAGATAGAAAAATCCCCGGGACAGGGGAACTATGGCTACACCTTC	CASSKIEKSPGQGNYGYTF	TRBV7-9	TRBJ1-2	TRBD1	few
TGTGCCAGCTCACCACTTGGGGGACAGAGTGGCACCGGGGAGCTGTTTTTT	CASSPLGGQSGTGELFF	TRBV18	TRBJ2-2	TRBD1	many
TGTGCCAGCAGCTCCGGGACTAGGACTTTACAAGAGACCCAGTACTTC	CASSSGTRTLQETQYF	TRBV27	TRBJ2-5	TRBD2	many
TGTGCCAGCAGCGCTGGACTAGCGGGAGGGGTCGAGCAGTACTTC	CASSAGLAGGVEQYF	TRBV2	TRBJ2-7	TRBD2	many
TGTGCCAGCAGAGGACACCTGAACACTGAAGCTTTCTTT	CASRGHLNTEAFF	TRBV6-1	TRBJ1-1	-	many
TGCGCCAGCCGCCACCTCGGGACTAGCGGCACAATGGAGCAGTTCTTC	CASRHLGTSGTMEQFF	TRBV5-1	TRBJ2-1	TRBD2	many
TGCAGTGCTAGAGATCGGGGTTCGGTTGCTCGTGGCTACACCTTC	CSARDRGSVARGYTF	TRBV20-1	TRBJ1-2	-	-
TGCGCCAGCAGCCAAGTGCCGGGTTCTGAAGCTTTCTTT	CASSQVPGSEAFF	TRBV4-1	TRBJ1-1	-	-
TGTGCCAGCAGTGTCCTGACCCGTGAAGCTTTCTTT	CASSVLTREAFF	TRBV12-3/TRBV12-4	TRBJ1-1	-	many
TGTGCCAGCAGTTTCCAGCGGGGGGCGAACACTGAAGCTTTCTTT	CASSFQRGANTEAFF	TRBV12-3/TRBV12-4	TRBJ1-1	-	many
TGCAGTGCTCCGCTCCTGAGCTCCTACAATGAGCAGTTCTTC	CSAPLLSSYNEQFF	TRBV20-1	TRBJ2-1	-	few
TGCGCCAGCAGCACAGGGGACACTGAGAACACTGAAGCTTTCTTT	CASSTGDTENTEAFF	TRBV5-1	TRBJ1-1	TRBD1	few
TGTGCCAGCAGACACCGCCCTGGGGCGAGAGGAGAAAAACTGTTTTTT	CASRHRPGARGEKLFF	TRBV6-1	TRBJ1-4	-	many
TGTGCCAGCAGCACCAACCGACTAGGAAACACCGGGGAGCTGTTTTTT	CASSTNRLGNTGELFF	TRBV9	TRBJ2-2	-	few
TGTGCCAGCTCACCTGGTGGGAGTGAGGGCACAGATACGCAGTATTTT	CASSPGGSEGTDTQYF	TRBV18	TRBJ2-3	-	many
TGTGCCAGCAGCTCGCAGGGGACGGGAAACACCATATATTTT	CASSSQGTGNTIYF	TRBV13	TRBJ1-3	-	few
TGTGCTAGTGCTCCCGGATCGAACACTGAAGCTTTCTTT	CASAPGSNTEAFF	TRBV12-5	TRBJ1-1	-	many
TGTGCCAGCAGCTTAGGTGCGGGCCCTAGCACAGATACGCAGTATTTT	CASSLGAGPSTDTQYF	TRBV11-3	TRBJ2-3	-	many
TGTGCCAGCAGCTCCGATGGGGCGTCTGGAAACACCATATATTTT	CASSSDGASGNTIYF	TRBV6-1	TRBJ1-3	-	many
TGTGCCAGCAGCGTAGGGGCACTAGCGAGCGACAATGAGCAGTTCTTC	CASSVGALASDNEQFF	TRBV9	TRBJ2-1	TRBD2	many
TGTGCCAGTGTAATACGGAGATTGAACACTGAAGCTTTCTTT	CASVIRRLNTEAFF	TRBV12-3/TRBV12-4	TRBJ1-1	-	many
TGTGCCAGCGGACAGAATGAGCAGTTCTTC	CASGQNEQFF	TRBV12-3/TRBV12-4	TRBJ2-1	-	many
TGTGCCATCAGTGATGGAGAATACACTGAAGCTTTCTTT	CAISDGEYTEAFF	TRBV10-3	TRBJ1-1	-	few
TGTGCCAGCAGCTTAATTTCCAATCAGCCCCAGCATTTT	CASSLISNQPQHF	TRBV7-3	TRBJ1-5	-	many
TGTGCCAGCTCACGGGAACCCCCGAGACTAGGCTCCTACAATGAGCAGTTCTTC	CASSREPPRLGSYNEQFF	TRBV18	TRBJ2-1	-	many
TGTGCCAGCAGAAAAACACAAGCGAACACCGGGGAGCTGTTTTTT	CASRKTQANTGELFF	TRBV2	TRBJ2-2	-	many
TGTGCCACCCAGGGGAACACCGGGGAGCTGTTTTTT	CATQGNTGELFF	TRBV7-3	TRBJ2-2	-	many
TGTGCCAGCAGCTTCGACAGGAGCTCCTACGAGCAGTACTTC	CASSFDRSSYEQYF	TRBV11-2	TRBJ2-7	-	many
TGCAGTGCCTGGAGCCCCGGACAGTGGGAAGAGACCCAGTACTTC	CSAWSPGQWEETQYF	TRBV20-1	TRBJ2-5	-	-
TGTGCCAGCAGCCCCCGGAAGGCAGGCTATGGCTACACCTTC	CASSPRKAGYGYTF	TRBV7-3	TRBJ1-2	-	many
TGTGCCAGCAGTTATGGGCAGGGGGCGTGGGTCTATAATTCACCCCTCCACTTT	CASSYGQGAWVYNSPLHF	TRBV6-1	TRBJ1-6	TRBD1	many
TGTGCTAGTGGGGCCGGGACAGGGGCGCAAGAGACCCAGTACTTC	CASGAGTGAQETQYF	TRBV12-5	TRBJ2-5	TRBD1	many